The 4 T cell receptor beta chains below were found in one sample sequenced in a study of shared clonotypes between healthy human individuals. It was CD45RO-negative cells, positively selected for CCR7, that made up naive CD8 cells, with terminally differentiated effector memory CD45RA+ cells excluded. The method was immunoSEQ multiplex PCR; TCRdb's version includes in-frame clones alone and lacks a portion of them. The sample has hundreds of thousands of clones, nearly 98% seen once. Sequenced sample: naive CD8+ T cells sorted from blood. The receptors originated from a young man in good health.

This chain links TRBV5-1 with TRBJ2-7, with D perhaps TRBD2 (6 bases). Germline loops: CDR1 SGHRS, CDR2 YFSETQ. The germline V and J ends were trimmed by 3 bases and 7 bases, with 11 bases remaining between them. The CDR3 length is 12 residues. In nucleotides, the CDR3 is TGCGCCAGCAGCTGGCGGGGAGAGGAGCAGTACTTC. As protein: CASSWRGEEQYF.

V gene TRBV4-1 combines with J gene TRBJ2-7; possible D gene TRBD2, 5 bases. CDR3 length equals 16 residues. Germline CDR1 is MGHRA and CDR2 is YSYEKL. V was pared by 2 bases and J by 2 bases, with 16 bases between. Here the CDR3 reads CASSQIHGGLTYEQYF. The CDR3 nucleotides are TGCGCCAGCAGCCAAATTCACGGCGGGCTGACCTACGAGCAGTACTTC.

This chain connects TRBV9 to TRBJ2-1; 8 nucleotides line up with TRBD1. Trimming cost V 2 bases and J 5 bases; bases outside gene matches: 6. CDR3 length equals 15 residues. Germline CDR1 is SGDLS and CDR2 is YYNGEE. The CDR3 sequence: CASSVGQGLDNEQFF. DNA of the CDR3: TGTGCCAGCAGCGTCGGACAGGGTCTCGACAATGAGCAGTTCTTC. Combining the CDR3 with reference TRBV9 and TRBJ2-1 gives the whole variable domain DSGVTQTPKHLITATGQRVTLRCSPRSGDLSVYWYQQSLDQGLQFLIQYYNGEERAKGNILERFSAQQFPDLHSELNLSSLELGDSALYFCASSVGQGLDNEQFFGPGTRLTVL.

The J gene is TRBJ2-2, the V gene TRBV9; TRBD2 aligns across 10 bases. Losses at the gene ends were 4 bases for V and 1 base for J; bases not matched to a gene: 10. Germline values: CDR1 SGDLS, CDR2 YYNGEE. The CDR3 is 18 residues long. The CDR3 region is CASSPPWTSGGNTGELFF. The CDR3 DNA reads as TGTGCCAGCAGCCCTCCTTGGACTAGCGGAGGGAACACCGGGGAGCTGTTTTTT.